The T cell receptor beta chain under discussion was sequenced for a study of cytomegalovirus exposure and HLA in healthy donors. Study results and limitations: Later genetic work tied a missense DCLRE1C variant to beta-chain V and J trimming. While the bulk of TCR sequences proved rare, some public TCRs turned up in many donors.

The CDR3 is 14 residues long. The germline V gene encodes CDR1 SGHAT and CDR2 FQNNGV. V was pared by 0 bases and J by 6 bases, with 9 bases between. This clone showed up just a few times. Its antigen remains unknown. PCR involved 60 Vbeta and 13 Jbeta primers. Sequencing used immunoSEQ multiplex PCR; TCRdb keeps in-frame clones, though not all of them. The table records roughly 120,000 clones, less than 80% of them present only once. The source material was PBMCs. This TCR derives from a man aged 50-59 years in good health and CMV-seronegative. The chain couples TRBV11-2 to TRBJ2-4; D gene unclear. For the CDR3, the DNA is TGTGCCAGCAGCTTAGATGAGCCTGTAAACATTCAGTACTTC. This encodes CASSLDEPVNIQYF.